The next 8 T cell receptor beta chains were all read from a single sample in a study of cytomegalovirus exposure and HLA in healthy donors. The primer mix had 60 Vbeta and 13 Jbeta primers. Assay used: immunoSEQ multiplex PCR; TCRdb lists only in-frame clones, some missing. The sample contains about 160,000 clones, approximately 70% of which appear only once. Sequencing was done on a sample of PBMCs. All receptors come from a man between 35 and 55 years old in good health and CMV-seropositive.

This clone was seen only once. The V call is TRBV7-3, the J call TRBJ1-3; D perhaps matches TRBD1 (5 bases). Trimming cost V 2 bases and J 2 bases, with 7 bases left between them. CDR3 length equals 14 residues. Germline V gives CDR1 SGHTA, CDR2 FQGTGA. The CDR3 sequence is CASSLGAAGNTIYF. The CDR3 DNA reads TGTGCCAGCAGCTTAGGGGCAGCTGGAAACACCATATATTTT.

The chain employs TRBV6-5 and TRBJ2-7; TRBD1 might be the D (6 bases). Deletions cut 6 bases from V and 0 bases from J, with 12 bases between. CDR3 size: 14 residues. Germline-derived CDR1 and CDR2 are MNHEY and SVGAGI. This chain's CDR3 is CASRQGGDSYEQYF. As DNA, the CDR3 is TGTGCCAGCAGACAAGGGGGTGACTCCTACGAGCAGTACTTC.

A single count supports this clone. The rearrangement joins TRBV9 to TRBJ2-7, with D possibly being TRBD1 (6 bases). V lost 0 bases and J lost 4, with 8 bases in between. This CDR3 contains 13 residues. Germline V CDR1 and CDR2: SGDLS, YYNGEE. The CDR3 DNA reads as TGTGCCAGCAGCGTAGAGGACAGTTACGAGCAGTACTTC. Encoded protein: CASSVEDSYEQYF.

The CDR3, as DNA: TGTGCCAGCGGGGGGGGTAGAGGTCAGCCCCAGCATTTT. This sequence encodes CASGGGRGQPQHF. V and J are TRBV9 and TRBJ1-5; possible D gene TRBD1, 5 bases. This CDR3 is built from 13 residues. V lost 7 bases and J lost 6, with 14 bases in between. The V gene's germline CDR1 is SGDLS and CDR2 YYNGEE.

The chain has TRBV7-3 and TRBJ2-5, with 8 nucleotides matching TRBD1. The germline V gene encodes CDR1 SGHTA and CDR2 FQGTGA. The trim removed 5 bases at V and 7 bases at J, leaving 12 bases unmatched. This CDR3 contains 15 residues. The DNA for the CDR3 is TGTGCCAGCAGCCCCCAAACAGGGGGATCGGGGACCCAGTACTTC. Protein sequence: CASSPQTGGSGTQYF.

The chain employs TRBV12-5 and TRBJ1-5, with D possibly being TRBD1 (5 bases). Between the trimmed V and J ends, which lost 0 bases and 0 bases, there was a span of 9 bases. CDR1 and CDR2 (germline): LGHNT, FRNRAP. CDR3 size: 16 residues. In DNA form, the CDR3 reads TGTGCTAGTGGTTTGGTATTAGGGGATAGCAATCAGCCCCAGCATTTT. It yields the protein CASGLVLGDSNQPQHF.

This rearrangement joins TRBV4-2 to TRBJ1-5; 11 bases fit TRBD1. V shed 2 bases and J 6 bases; nucleotides not matched to a gene: 3. The CDR3 totals 15 residues. CDR1 and CDR2 (germline): LGHNA, YNFKEQ. In DNA form, the CDR3 reads TGTGCCAGCAGCCAATCCGGACAGGGGGCTCAGCCCCAGCATTTT. It specifies CASSQSGQGAQPQHF.

The chain joins TRBV29-1 to TRBJ2-7; 8 bases are shared with TRBD1. CDR1 SQVTM and CDR2 ANQGSEA come from the germline V gene. The CDR3 spans 14 residues. Losses at the gene ends were 5 bases for V and 0 bases for J; bases not matched to a gene: 6. The CDR3 sequence: CSVPTGGDSYEQYF. CDR3 bases: TGCAGCGTTCCTACAGGGGGTGACTCCTACGAGCAGTACTTC.